A single sample gave rise to the 17 T cell receptor beta chains below, sequenced in a study of T cells in Graves' hyperthyroidism and ophthalmopathy. Using RNA transcripts as the source, TCR beta CDR3 regions were amplified. The TCR CDR3 was amplified in a first-round RT-PCR using the HTBI primer set. TCRdb used MiXCR to reprocess the multiplex PCR reads, holding one entry per CDR3 protein. The sample contains around 300,000 distinct CDR3 sequences, about 15% of which appear only once. Sequencing was carried out using blood. The receptors here all came from a woman under 40 with Graves' hyperthyroidism.

This clonotype was recorded at least ten times. V gene TRBV7-9 combines with J gene TRBJ2-5; D perhaps matches TRBD1 (6 bases). Germline lookup yields CDR1 SEHNR and CDR2 FQNEAQ (reference sequence). Trimming cost V 8 bases and J 5 bases, with 15 bases left between them. The CDR3 has 13 residues. This CDR3 is CASSQGPGETQYF. The CDR3 nucleotides read TGTGCCAGCTCCCAGGGGCCGGGGGAGACCCAGTACTTC.

There are a few counts of this clonotype. The genes are TRBV10-3 and TRBJ2-5, with 8 bases identical to TRBD2. This CDR3 is built from 15 residues. V was clipped by 4 bases and J by 3 bases; unmatched bases: 7. Germline values: CDR1 ENHRY, CDR2 SYGVKD. This chain's CDR3 is CAISASSGFKETQYF. CDR3 DNA: TGTGCCATCAGTGCATCTAGCGGGTTTAAAGAGACCCAGTACTTC.

Of note for this clonotype: This may come from a read error, since a much larger clone is one base off. The CDR3 protein is CASIYPGSEQYF. The CDR3 DNA reads as TGTGCCAGCATTTACCCCGGGAGCGAGCAGTACTTC. The V and J genes are TRBV2 and TRBJ2-7; D is possibly TRBD2 (6 bases). V was trimmed by 7 bases and J by 6 bases, leaving 13 bases between them. Germline CDR1 and CDR2: SNHLY and FYNNEI. CDR3 length equals 12 residues.

This clonotype was seen repeatedly, ten times or more. The gene calls are TRBV20-1 and TRBJ2-3, with D possibly matching TRBD1 (5 bases). The CDR3 spans 14 residues. Trimming shortened V by 5 bases and J by 4 bases, and 16 bases separated the two germline ends. Germline values: CDR1 DFQATT, CDR2 SNEGSKA (reference sequence). This CDR3 reads CSASSSSRADTQYF. The CDR3 coding sequence is TGCAGTGCTTCTTCAAGTTCCAGGGCAGATACGCAGTATTTT.

The chain uses TRBV7-8 and TRBJ2-5; D unresolved. Germline values: CDR1 SGHVS, CDR2 FQNEAQ. The length of the CDR3 is 12 residues. V lost 6 bases to trimming and J lost 4 bases, with 9 bases between them. The CDR3 sequence is CASSSRSETQYF. CDR3 in DNA: TGTGCCAGCAGTTCAAGGTCAGAGACCCAGTACTTC. Together with reference TRBV7-8 and TRBJ2-5, the CDR3 gives the full variable domain: GAGVSQSPRYKVAKRGQDVALRCDPISGHVSLFWYQQALGQGPEFLTYFQNEAQLDKSGLPSDRFFAERPEGSVSTLKIQRTQQEDSAVYLCASSSRSETQYFGPGTRLLVL.

The chain links TRBV9 to TRBJ2-1, with D possibly being TRBD1 or TRBD2 (5 bases each). V shed 3 bases and J shed 4 bases, with 17 bases lying between them. Germline V gene lookup returns CDR1 SGDLS and CDR2 YYNGEE. This CDR3 has 16 residues. CDR3 DNA: TGTGCCAGCAGCGGATCCGGGACCCTTCTGTACAATGAGCAGTTCTTC. Its protein is CASSGSGTLLYNEQFF.

This clonotype was observed many times. This chain uses TRBV6-2 or TRBV6-3 with TRBJ2-7; D is unresolved. CDR3 length: 16 amino acids. CDR1 and CDR2 (germline): MNHEY, SVGEGT. The germline V and J ends were trimmed by 2 bases and 0 bases, with 14 bases remaining between them. The CDR3 reads CASSYTIFSYSYEQYF. The DNA for the CDR3 is TGTGCCAGCAGTTACACTATCTTTTCGTACTCCTACGAGCAGTACTTC.

As for this clonotype: Compared with germline, one end of the junction differs, possibly owing to a read error. The V and J genes are TRBV5-4 and TRBJ2-2; 11 nucleotides line up with TRBD2. This CDR3 has 15 amino acids. The germline CDR1 and CDR2 sequences are SGHNT and YYREEE (reference sequence). The CDR3 is CAGSGTSGNTGELFF. The CDR3 DNA is TGTGCCGGCAGCGGGACTAGCGGAAACACCGGGGAGCTGTTTTTT.

This clonotype was seen a handful of times. The chain recombines TRBV7-2 with TRBJ2-1, with TRBD2 matching 10 bases. The germline CDR1 and CDR2 sequences are SGHTA and FQGNSA. The CDR3 extends over 15 amino acids. The V gene end was trimmed by 5 bases and the J gene end by 5 bases; junction bases not matched to a gene: 6. The CDR3 nucleotides read TGTGCCAGCAGCCTCGCTAGCGGGAGCCACAATGAGCAGTTCTTC. Translated: CASSLASGSHNEQFF. Using reference TRBV7-2 and TRBJ2-1 for the parts outside the CDR3, the full variable domain is GAGVSQSPSNKVTEKGKDVELRCDPISGHTALYWYRQSLGQGLEFLIYFQGNSAPDKSGLPSDRFSAERTGGSVSTLTIQRTQQEDSAVYLCASSLASGSHNEQFFGPGTRLTVL.

This rearrangement joins TRBV19 to TRBJ2-1, with 7 nucleotides matching TRBD2. The CDR3 sequence is 15 residues long. Germline V lookup: CDR1 LNHDA, CDR2 SQIVND (reference sequence). V lost 4 bases to trimming and J lost 5 bases; unmatched junction nucleotides: 8. DNA for the CDR3: TGTGCCAGTAGTACGATGTGGCTAGCGGACAATGAGCAGTTCTTC. Its protein is CASSTMWLADNEQFF.

The chain employs TRBV20-1 and TRBJ2-1; D is unresolved. The CDR3 runs to 15 residues. The ends were cut back, 0 bases at V and 0 bases at J, with 9 bases in the middle. CDR1 is DFQATT, CDR2 SNEGSKA, per germline (reference sequence). This CDR3 reads CSARDEWDSYNEQFF. The CDR3 bases are TGCAGTGCTAGAGATGAGTGGGACTCCTACAATGAGCAGTTCTTC.

This clonotype was seen many times. The rearrangement joins TRBV5-6 to TRBJ1-1; 7 positions agree with TRBD1. J was trimmed by 3 bases and V by 3 bases; bases with no gene match: 8. The germline V gene encodes CDR1 SGHDT and CDR2 YYEEEE. The CDR3 runs 15 residues. The CDR3 DNA is TGTGCCAGCAGCTGGCGTGGGACAGTAGACACTGAAGCTTTCTTT. The encoded protein is CASSWRGTVDTEAFF.

This clonotype was recorded a few times. An end of the junction does not agree with germline; a read error may underlie this. V gene TRBV20-1 combines with J gene TRBJ2-2; 7 nucleotides align to TRBD2. The CDR3 totals 14 residues. Germline CDR1 is DFQATT and CDR2 is SNEGSKA (reference sequence). This chain's CDR3 is CSAAWEGNAGELFF. Here the CDR3 DNA reads TGCAGTGCAGCGTGGGAGGGGAACGCCGGGGAGCTGTTTTTT.

The gene calls are TRBV20-1 and TRBJ2-3; TRBD2 aligns across 16 bases. Unmatched junction bases numbered 1, after V lost 3 bases and J lost 4 bases. Per germline, CDR1 DFQATT and CDR2 SNEGSKA (reference sequence). This CDR3 spans 15 amino acids. The CDR3: CSARGTSGRADTQYF. In nucleotides, the CDR3 is TGCAGTGCTAGGGGGACTAGCGGGAGGGCAGATACGCAGTATTTT.

The chain recombines TRBV19 with TRBJ2-7; 7 bases align to TRBD1. V shed 2 bases, J shed 5 bases, and the junction held 9 bases outside the gene matches. The CDR3 covers 15 residues. Germline V gene sequence: CDR1 LNHDA, CDR2 SQIVND (reference sequence). The CDR3 DNA follows: TGTGCCAGTAGTATAATCCCGACAGGGCACCACGAGCAGTACTTC. Translated, it gives CASSIIPTGHHEQYF.

This clonotype was recorded at least ten times. The chain uses TRBV28 and TRBJ1-5; TRBD1 is a possible D gene (6 bases). With 7 bases removed from V and 5 bases from J, the gap between germline ends came to 18 bases. Germline V gives CDR1 MDHEN, CDR2 SYDVKM. The CDR3 consists of 15 residues. CDR3 loop: CASTRGLPGDQPQHF. The DNA for the CDR3 is TGTGCCAGCACCCGGGGGCTCCCGGGGGATCAGCCCCAGCATTTT. The whole variable domain, remainder taken from reference TRBV28 and TRBJ1-5, is DVKVTQSSRYLVKRTGEKVFLECVQDMDHENMFWYRQDPGLGLRLIYFSYDVKMKEKGDIPEGYSVSREKKERFSLILESASTNQTSMYLCASTRGLPGDQPQHFGDGTRLSIL.

The chain joins TRBV12-3 or TRBV12-4 to TRBJ2-2; D may match TRBD1 or TRBD2 (5 bases each). The V and J ends lost 5 bases and 8 bases respectively, with 15 bases between them. CDR3 length: 14 amino acids. CDR3 amino acids: CASSQTGTFGELFF. CDR3 bases: TGTGCCAGCAGTCAAACCGGGACGTTTGGGGAGCTGTTTTTT.